This TCR beta chain came from a study of response to subunit inactivated influenza vaccine. General study findings and limits: Few additional T cells are recruited per seasonal influenza vaccination, authors suggested.

TCRdb passed the RT-PCR reads through MiXCR, listing each CDR3 protein once. The table has 610,000 or so distinct CDR3 sequences, 13% to 15% seen once. The V gene end was trimmed by 3 bases and the J gene end by 3 bases; junction bases not matched to a gene: 4. The length of the CDR3 is 13 residues. Germline V gives CDR1 DFQATT, CDR2 SNEGSKA (reference sequence). For this clonotype: Its antigen is unknown.

This sequence joins TRBV20-1 and TRBJ2-5; 7 nucleotides match TRBD2. This clonotype was sampled from a man aged 50-60 years who received an inactivated influenza vaccine. This sample comprised PBMCs from blood, obtained about 12 days after vaccination. CDR3 loop: CSASGGNKETQYF. The CDR3, as DNA: TGCAGTGCTAGCGGGGGGAACAAAGAGACCCAGTACTTC.